Given below is one T cell receptor (beta chain) in context. Its antigen is not known. This specimen comes from a study of monozygotic twins with inflammatory bowel disease. Study outcomes and limitations: Ultimately, a single strong signal or clonotype associated with IBD was not supported. Lower sharing of clonotypes with other individuals was seen in IBD patients than in healthy twins. This was most marked in patients showing signs of disease activity.

Looked up from germline, CDR1 is LNHNV and CDR2 is YYDKDF (reference sequence). The CDR3 contains 13 residues. Through template switching, UMIs that included a 6-nucleotide sample barcode were added. cDNA encoding TCRalpha and TCRbeta underwent two nested PCRs of approximately 17 and 9 cycles, each of which was followed by bead purification. TCRdb re-called the 5' RACE reads and gives one entry per CDR3 protein, without DNA. Its table lists 140,000 to 150,000 distinct CDR3 sequences. The clonotype was recovered from a human donor with ulcerative colitis or Crohn's disease, or a healthy co-twin of an affected twin (not recorded which). Sequenced: blood. V and J are TRBV15 and TRBJ2-3. CDR3 loop: CATSRDLADTQYF.